This T cell receptor (beta chain) is drawn from a study of blood T cell repertoires in COVID-19. Study context: The United States, Italy and Spain were the sources of the acute and convalescent COVID-19 samples. The cDNA or gDNA used as material had been derived from T cells, B-cell-depleted T cells, or PBMCs.

Assay: immunoSEQ multiplex PCR; the TCRdb copy retains only in-frame clones and omits some. Here the sample spans a few hundred thousand clones, roughly 90% being singletons. This CDR3 contains 15 residues. The germline CDR1 and CDR2 sequences are LNHNV and YYDKDF (reference sequence). V was pared by 5 bases and J by 5 bases, with 18 bases between. Donors were grouped by their self-reported clinical history. The chain recombines TRBV15 with TRBJ1-1; possible D gene TRBD1, 6 bases. This receptor was taken from a woman aged 25-40 years who had recovered from COVID-19. The sequenced sample was PBMCs or T cells enriched from blood (not recorded which). The CDR3 DNA reads TGTGCCACCAGCCCCTTCGCAGAGGGGGGGACTGAAGCTTTCTTT. The encoded protein is CATSPFAEGGTEAFF.